This passage covers 30 T cell receptor beta chains from one sample sequenced in a study of T cell responses to AZD1222 COVID-19 vaccine. The repertoire was sequenced with immunoSEQ multiplex PCR; TCRdb's copy has only in-frame clones and lacks some. The profile covers 130,000 to 150,000 clones, with approximately 90% appearing a single time and approximately 2.3% taken by the ten largest. The sample was peripheral blood, taken on day 0 of AZD1222 vaccination. The receptors stem from an adult in good health.

This chain joins TRBV15 and TRBJ2-4; D uncertain. This CDR3 spans 16 amino acids. CDR1 and CDR2 (germline): LNHNV, YYDKDF (reference sequence). The V end was cut by 0 bases, the J end by 6 bases, with 15 bases between. CDR3 residues: CATSRDPATWGNIQYF. The CDR3 coding sequence is TGTGCCACCAGCAGAGATCCTGCCACATGGGGAAACATTCAGTACTTC.

The chain joins TRBV11-2 to TRBJ1-4; D uncertain. Trimming removed 6 bases at V and 5 bases at J, with 13 bases between. This CDR3 spans 14 amino acids. The germline gives CDR1 SGHAT, CDR2 FQNNGV. CDR3 residues: CASRAGPLNEKLFF. The CDR3 nucleotides are TGTGCCAGCAGGGCTGGACCGTTAAATGAAAAACTGTTTTTT.

Regarding this clone: This sample includes further DNA sequences coding for the same CDR3. This chain uses TRBV11-3 with TRBJ1-6; TRBD1 matches at 10 bases. Germline V gene data show CDR1 as SGHNT and CDR2 as YENEEA. CDR3 size: 14 residues. J lost 8 bases, V lost 3 bases, and 1 base had no gene match. Written as DNA, the CDR3 is TGTGCCAGCAGCTTGGACAGGGGGGATTCACCCCTCCACTTT. Encoded protein: CASSLDRGDSPLHF.

This clone showed up just once. The rearrangement joins TRBV7-2 to TRBJ2-7, with unresolved D. V shed 4 bases and J shed 5 bases, with 21 bases lying between them. The CDR3 loop spans 16 amino acids. Germline V gives CDR1 SGHTA, CDR2 FQGNSA. The CDR3 DNA reads as TGTGCCAGCAGCTCGTCCTTGACACTAATTAAGCACGAGCAGTACTTC. It yields the protein CASSSSLTLIKHEQYF.

The CDR3 bases are TGTGCCAGCAGTTTGCCCAGGGACAACATTCAGTACTTC. It yields the protein CASSLPRDNIQYF. This rearrangement joins TRBV28 to TRBJ2-4, with D possibly called TRBD1 or TRBD2 (5 bases each). The CDR3 runs to 13 residues. Looked up from germline, CDR1 is MDHEN and CDR2 is SYDVKM. V was trimmed by 3 bases and J by 7 bases, leaving 10 bases between them. Complete variable domain (other parts from reference TRBV28 and TRBJ2-4): DVKVTQSSRYLVKRTGEKVFLECVQDMDHENMFWYRQDPGLGLRLIYFSYDVKMKEKGDIPEGYSVSREKKERFSLILESASTNQTSMYLCASSLPRDNIQYFGAGTRLSVL.

V and J are TRBV6-5 and TRBJ1-4; D is unclear. Trimming pared 8 bases from V and 4 bases from J, leaving 14 bases between. Looked up from germline, CDR1 is MNHEY and CDR2 is SVGAGI. The CDR3 loop spans 14 amino acids. CDR3 coding DNA: TGTGCCAGCGGAAAGGTCCTCGTTAATGAAAAACTGTTTTTT. It codes for CASGKVLVNEKLFF.

The chain links TRBV12-3 or TRBV12-4 to TRBJ1-6; perhaps TRBD1 as D (6 bases). The CDR3 length is 13 residues. Between the trimmed V and J ends, which lost 3 bases and 8 bases, there was a span of 8 bases. CDR3 coding DNA: TGTGCCAGCAGTTTTAACAGGGATTCACCCCTCCACTTT. It encodes CASSFNRDSPLHF.

The genes are TRBV5-5 and TRBJ1-2, with TRBD1 as a possible D gene (5 bases). V shed 4 bases and J shed 6 bases, with 13 bases lying between them. CDR1 is SGHKS, CDR2 YYEKEE, per germline (reference sequence). The CDR3 length is 13 residues. CDR3 loop: CASSLARQHGYTF. The CDR3 region has the DNA TGTGCCAGCAGCCTGGCCCGACAGCATGGCTACACCTTC. The entire variable domain, with the rest obtained from reference TRBV5-5 and TRBJ1-2, is as follows: DAGVTQSPTHLIKTRGQQVTLRCSPISGHKSVSWYQQVLGQGPQFIFQYYEKEERGRGNFPDRFSARQFPNYSSELNVNALLLGDSALYLCASSLARQHGYTFGSGTRLTVV.

This sequence joins TRBV6-5 and TRBJ2-7; 10 bases are shared with TRBD1. Germline CDR1 reads MNHEY; CDR2 reads SVGAGI. This CDR3 region has 14 residues. J was trimmed by 3 bases and V by 8 bases; bases with no gene match: 7. CDR3 DNA: TGTGCCAGCGGCATCCGGGACAGGGGCTACGAGCAGTACTTC. This encodes CASGIRDRGYEQYF.

V is TRBV15 and J is TRBJ2-7, with 8 positions matching TRBD2. The CDR3 has 17 residues. Germline CDR1 and CDR2: LNHNV and YYDKDF (reference sequence). With V trimmed by 0 bases and J by 2 bases, 9 bases remained unmatched. For the CDR3, the DNA is TGTGCCACCAGCAGAGATCCCCCTGGGGGACTAGCCTACGAGCAGTACTTC. It codes for CATSRDPPGGLAYEQYF.

This rearrangement joins TRBV2 to TRBJ2-5, with 7 bases aligning to TRBD2. Unmatched junction bases numbered 7, after V lost 1 base and J lost 5 bases. Looked up from germline, CDR1 is SNHLY and CDR2 is FYNNEI. The CDR3 extends over 15 amino acids. This chain's CDR3 is CASSEGSREMETQYF. The CDR3 DNA follows: TGTGCCAGCAGTGAAGGCTCGCGGGAGATGGAGACCCAGTACTTC.

This clone was seen a single time. The chain joins TRBV12-3 or TRBV12-4 to TRBJ2-3, with D perhaps TRBD2 (6 bases). The CDR3 length is 13 residues. The germline V and J ends were trimmed by 11 bases and 2 bases, with 14 bases remaining between them. Here the CDR3 DNA reads TGTGCCTACCGGGACTTATACACAGATACGCAGTATTTT. Protein product: CAYRDLYTDTQYF.

The rearrangement joins TRBV27 to TRBJ2-5; D perhaps matches TRBD1 (6 bases). Deletions cut 5 bases from V and 6 bases from J, with 19 bases between. CDR1 and CDR2 (germline): MNHEY, SMNVEV (reference sequence). This CDR3 has 15 amino acids. The CDR3 here is CASSASNTGLQTQYF. CDR3 sequence (DNA): TGTGCCAGCAGTGCTTCCAACACAGGGTTGCAGACCCAGTACTTC.

The V call is TRBV7-9, the J call TRBJ2-5, with TRBD1 matching 7 bases. The CDR3 sequence is 16 residues long. Losses at the gene ends were 1 base for V and 0 bases for J; bases not matched to a gene: 5. Germline CDR1 reads SEHNR; CDR2 reads FQNEAQ (reference sequence). The CDR3 DNA sequence: TGTGCCAGCAGCTTAGTCACAGGGGCTTACCAAGAGACCCAGTACTTC. It translates to CASSLVTGAYQETQYF.

This chain joins TRBV29-1 and TRBJ1-1; TRBD1 agrees at 8 bases. CDR1 is SQVTM, CDR2 ANQGSEA, per germline. Trimming removed 6 bases from V and 7 bases from J; junction bases left unmatched: 10. This CDR3 has 13 residues. The DNA for the CDR3 is TGCAGCGTAGTGGGACAGGATCGATTTGAAGCTTTCTTT. Protein: CSVVGQDRFEAFF.

This chain uses TRBV18 with TRBJ2-5; D is ambiguous. There are 14 residues in the CDR3. Germline CDR1 reads KGHSH; CDR2 reads LQKENI. Deletions cut 1 base from V and 5 bases from J, with 11 bases between. CDR3 DNA: TGTGCCAGCTCACCACGGGATCCAACCGAGACCCAGTACTTC. This gives the protein CASSPRDPTETQYF. Drawing the rest from reference TRBV18 and TRBJ2-5, the complete variable domain is NAGVMQNPRHLVRRRGQEARLRCSPMKGHSHVYWYRQLPEEGLKFMVYLQKENIIDESGMPKERFSAEFPKEGPSILRIQQVVRGDSAAYFCASSPRDPTETQYFGPGTRLLVL.

The chain employs TRBV19 and TRBJ2-7; D is unresolved. CDR1 LNHDA and CDR2 SQIVND come from the germline V gene (reference sequence). Trimming left V 5 bases short and J 0 bases short, with 5 bases between. The CDR3 has 12 residues. The CDR3 reads CASSANSYEQYF. CDR3 DNA sequence: TGTGCCAGTAGTGCCAACTCCTACGAGCAGTACTTC.

This chain joins TRBV11-3 and TRBJ2-7; D not resolved. The CDR3 has 13 amino acids. The ends were cut back, 3 bases at V and 0 bases at J, with 6 bases in the middle. Germline-derived CDR1 and CDR2 are SGHNT and YENEEA. This CDR3 is CASSLYISYEQYF. In DNA, the CDR3 is TGTGCCAGCAGCTTGTACATCTCCTACGAGCAGTACTTC.

In its sample, this clone was seen a few times. The rearrangement joins TRBV13 to TRBJ1-2, with D unclear. The length of the CDR3 is 13 residues. Trimming shortened V by 4 bases and J by 8 bases, and 14 bases separated the two germline ends. Germline V CDR1 and CDR2: PRHDT, FYEKMQ (reference sequence). Written as DNA, the CDR3 is TGTGCCAGCAGCTCGGAGGGTAGGAAAGGCTACACCTTC. Protein product: CASSSEGRKGYTF.

The genes are TRBV3-1 (or the pseudogene TRBV3-2) and TRBJ1-2; 7 bases fit TRBD1. The CDR3 consists of 18 residues. Germline CDR1 is LGHDT and CDR2 is YNNKEL (reference sequence). The J segment lost 2 bases and the V segment lost 0 bases, leaving 12 bases of the junction unmatched. The CDR3 is CASSQDLPRLDRNYGYTF. CDR3 DNA sequence: TGTGCCAGCAGCCAAGATCTCCCCCGTCTGGACAGGAACTATGGCTACACCTTC.

V is TRBV12-5 and J is TRBJ2-1; D remains unclear. Germline CDR1 reads LGHNT; CDR2 reads FRNRAP. Deletions cut 6 bases from V and 4 bases from J, with 13 bases between. This CDR3 has 14 amino acids. The CDR3 is CASGHSSSYNEQFF. The CDR3, as DNA: TGTGCTAGTGGCCATAGCAGCAGTTACAATGAGCAGTTCTTC.

The V and J genes are TRBV24-1 and TRBJ1-5, with no clear D. CDR3 length: 15 amino acids. CDR1 and CDR2 from the germline V gene are KGHDR and SFDVKD. Trimming pared 7 bases from V and 4 bases from J, leaving 16 bases between. The CDR3 spells CATSTDGVGNQPQHF. CDR3 sequence (DNA): TGTGCCACCAGCACGGACGGTGTGGGGAATCAGCCCCAGCATTTT.

The sample holds a few counts of this clone. At one boundary the junction diverges from the germline segment, which might be a read error. The rearrangement joins TRBV7-2 to TRBJ2-1; TRBD2 might be the D (5 bases). The length of the CDR3 is 13 residues. Per germline, CDR1 SGHTA and CDR2 FQGNSA. The CDR3 DNA reads TGTGCCAGCAGCCCGACTATCCCCAATCAGCAGTTCTTC. This sequence encodes CASSPTIPNQQFF.

The V gene is TRBV6-5, the J gene TRBJ2-1; TRBD1 might be the D (6 bases). Germline loops: CDR1 MNHEY, CDR2 SVGAGI. The CDR3 totals 14 residues. V dropped 7 bases and J dropped 4 bases, with 14 bases sitting between them. In nucleotides, the CDR3 is TGTGCCAGCAAACGGACAGCCGTTTACAATGAGCAGTTCTTC. Translated, it gives CASKRTAVYNEQFF.

V and J are TRBV11-1 and TRBJ2-7; 7 nucleotides agree with TRBD1. Germline V gives CDR1 SGHAT, CDR2 FQDESV (reference sequence). V was pared by 5 bases and J by 2 bases, with 12 bases of the junction left unmatched. This CDR3 has 16 amino acids. CDR3 nucleotides: TGTGCCAGCAGCCCCGGTCGCACAGGGGCCCCCTACGAGCAGTACTTC. It codes for CASSPGRTGAPYEQYF.

This clone is a singleton in its sample. CDR3 region: CASSQDRSSGTEAFF. CDR3 in DNA: TGCGCCAGCAGCCAAGATAGGTCGTCCGGGACAGAAGCTTTCTTT. The J gene is TRBJ1-1, the V gene TRBV4-3; the D gene is possibly TRBD1 (6 bases). CDR1 is LGHNA, CDR2 YSLEER, per germline. The CDR3 sequence is 15 residues long. Trimming removed 0 bases from V and 8 bases from J, with 16 bases in between.

The chain combines TRBV20-1 with TRBJ1-1, with D possibly matching TRBD1 (6 bases). The CDR3 is 13 residues long. The germline V gene encodes CDR1 DFQATT and CDR2 SNEGSKA (reference sequence). V was cut by 3 bases and J by 0 bases, with 8 bases left in between. CDR3 DNA: TGCAGTGCTAGTGGACAGCTGAACACTGAAGCTTTCTTT. Translating gives CSASGQLNTEAFF.

This CDR3 reads CASSLSITGELFF. The CDR3 nucleotides read TGTGCCAGCAGTTTATCGATTACCGGGGAGCTGTTTTTT. The rearrangement links TRBV28 to TRBJ2-2; D is uncertain. The germline gives CDR1 MDHEN, CDR2 SYDVKM. The germline V and J ends were trimmed by 1 base and 5 bases, with 5 bases remaining between them. The CDR3 sequence is 13 residues long.

The gene calls are TRBV28 and TRBJ2-7, with D possibly called TRBD1 or TRBD2 (5 bases each). The CDR3 contains 18 residues. In germline, CDR1 is MDHEN, CDR2 SYDVKM. V dropped 2 bases and J dropped 0 bases, with 20 bases sitting between them. The CDR3 DNA follows: TGTGCCAGCAGTTTAGGGGGATCAGGGTCGGGGTACTCCTACGAGCAGTACTTC. Translated, it gives CASSLGGSGSGYSYEQYF.

This sequence joins TRBV30 and TRBJ1-6; D call uncertain. CDR1 and CDR2 from the germline V gene are GTSNPN and SVGIG (reference sequence). The V end lost 4 bases, the J end lost 0 bases, and 7 bases lay between the germline ends. The CDR3 is 14 amino acids. DNA for the CDR3: TGTGCCTGGACAGCAAGCTCCTATAATTCACCCCTCCACTTT. Protein: CAWTASSYNSPLHF.